Listed here are 26 T cell receptor beta chains from one sample, sequenced in a study of early T cells in non-severe SARS-CoV-2 infection. From the 5' RACE reads, TCRdb called clonotypes with MiXCR, one entry per CDR3 protein. Found here are approximately 71,000 distinct CDR3 sequences, roughly 15% of them singletons; the top ten hold about an eighth. Sequencing was done on a sample of whole blood. Source of these receptors: an adult who was a healthcare worker with PCR-confirmed SARS-CoV-2 infection or an uninfected control (not recorded which).

At least ten counts were recorded for this clonotype. This chain connects TRBV19 to TRBJ1-2; tentative D call: TRBD1 (5 bases). The CDR3 extends over 14 amino acids. The V gene lost 6 bases and the J gene lost 4 bases, with 15 bases spanning the gap. Germline V gene data show CDR1 as LNHDA and CDR2 as SQIVND (reference sequence). CDR3 sequence reads: CASSRDGGSYGYTF. The DNA for the CDR3 is TGTGCCAGTAGCCGCGATGGGGGGTCCTATGGCTACACCTTC.

The V gene is TRBV5-1, the J gene TRBJ1-1; D gene uncertain. The germline gives CDR1 SGHRS, CDR2 YFSETQ. V was cut by 4 bases and J by 2 bases, with 15 bases left in between. This CDR3 is 15 amino acids long. The CDR3 loop reads CASSLLGNGNTEAFF. The CDR3 coding sequence is TGCGCCAGCAGCCTGCTGGGGAACGGTAACACTGAAGCTTTCTTT.

CDR3 region: CASSLAIGVQYGYTF. DNA of the CDR3: TGTGCCAGCAGCCTTGCGATTGGAGTCCAATATGGCTACACCTTC. The chain has TRBV7-9 and TRBJ1-2, with no clear D. The CDR3 runs 15 residues. Trimming took 5 bases from V and 5 from J, leaving 18 bases between them. The germline V gene has CDR1 SEHNR and CDR2 FQNEAQ (reference sequence).

Worth noting for this clonotype: A much more abundant neighbour one base away suggests this may be a read error. The chain links TRBV14 to TRBJ1-2, with unresolved D. Trimming removed 4 bases from V and 2 bases from J, with 11 bases in between. This CDR3 comprises 14 residues. Germline-derived CDR1 and CDR2 are SGHDN and FVKESK. DNA for the CDR3: TGTGCCAGCAGCCCGCAGACCACCAACTATGGCTACACCTTC. Translating it yields CASSPQTTNYGYTF.

This clonotype is classed as medium-sized. The V and J genes are TRBV29-1 and TRBJ2-2, with 7 bases that match TRBD1. Germline V CDR1 and CDR2: SQVTM, ANQGSEA. With 1 base clipped from V and 4 bases from J, the junction kept 6 bases outside the gene matches. The CDR3 loop spans 15 amino acids. The CDR3 DNA follows: TGCAGCGTTGAAGGGGCAGGGGGACGCACCGGGGAGCTGTTTTTT. It yields the protein CSVEGAGGRTGELFF.

V is TRBV20-1 and J is TRBJ1-5, with 8 bases lining up with TRBD1. Per the germline V gene, CDR1 is DFQATT and CDR2 is SNEGSKA (reference sequence). This CDR3 has 13 residues. With V trimmed by 3 bases and J by 7 bases, 5 bases remained unmatched. The DNA for the CDR3 is TGCAGTGCTAGCAGGGGGCCGGACCAGCCCCAGCATTTT. This translates into CSASRGPDQPQHF.

In its sample, this clonotype was seen many times. The V gene is TRBV15, the J gene TRBJ1-6; possible D gene TRBD1, 5 bases. This CDR3 contains 16 residues. Trimming left V 0 bases short and J 8 bases short, with 14 bases between. Germline CDR1 reads LNHNV; CDR2 reads YYDKDF (reference sequence). The CDR3 DNA is TGTGCCACCAGCAGAGATCTAGGGGTGGGGGATTCACCCCTCCACTTT. As protein: CATSRDLGVGDSPLHF.

The V call is TRBV9, the J call TRBJ2-6; D possibly uses TRBD1 or TRBD2 (5 bases each). Trimming took off 0 bases at V and 8 bases at J, with 9 bases between the two ends. Per germline, CDR1 SGDLS and CDR2 YYNGEE. There are 14 residues in the CDR3. CDR3 sequence (DNA): TGTGCCAGCAGCGTAGGGGACGGGACCAACGTCCTGACTTTC. As protein: CASSVGDGTNVLTF.

The J gene is TRBJ2-1, the V gene TRBV29-1; D gene ambiguous. The V gene's germline CDR1 is SQVTM and CDR2 ANQGSEA. This CDR3 has 11 amino acids. V was trimmed by 4 bases and J by 5 bases, leaving 6 bases between them. CDR3 loop: CSVGADNEQFF. CDR3 nucleotide sequence: TGCAGCGTTGGAGCTGACAATGAGCAGTTCTTC.

This clonotype was seen many times. The chain joins TRBV7-6 to TRBJ2-2; D uncertain. Looked up from germline, CDR1 is SGHVS and CDR2 is FNYEAQ. V lost 5 bases to trimming and J lost 7 bases, with 8 bases between them. CDR3 length: 12 amino acids. CDR3 nucleotides: TGTGCCAGCAGCCCCGTTGGCGGGGAGCTGTTTTTT. It codes for CASSPVGGELFF.

This chain joins TRBV7-9 and TRBJ1-1, with a tentative D call TRBD1 (5 bases). Germline CDR1 is SEHNR and CDR2 is FQNEAQ (reference sequence). Trimming removed 4 bases at V and 4 bases at J, with 22 bases between. This CDR3 comprises 17 residues. This CDR3 reads CASSSPGGSGSGTEAFF. In DNA, the CDR3 is TGTGCCAGCAGCTCCCCCGGGGGATCGGGGTCGGGCACTGAAGCTTTCTTT.

The sample holds many counts of this clonotype. The chain joins TRBV5-1 to TRBJ1-1, with D unclear. Germline V lookup: CDR1 SGHRS, CDR2 YFSETQ. The CDR3 totals 14 residues. V lost 1 base and J lost 3, with 10 bases in between. The chain's CDR3 is CASSLRTVDTEAFF. The DNA for the CDR3 is TGCGCCAGCAGCTTGCGGACGGTAGACACTGAAGCTTTCTTT.

This clonotype was counted many times. This sequence joins TRBV24-1 and TRBJ2-1; 9 nucleotides align to TRBD1. With 4 bases clipped from V and 9 bases from J, the junction kept 9 bases outside the gene matches. The length of the CDR3 is 15 residues. Germline V gene data show CDR1 as KGHDR and CDR2 as SFDVKD. Written as DNA, the CDR3 is TGTGCCACCAGTGACGGACAGGGGCCGCGGGGTGAGCAGTTCTTC. It yields the protein CATSDGQGPRGEQFF.

This sequence joins TRBV3-1 and TRBJ2-7, with 10 positions matching TRBD2. The CDR3 extends over 15 amino acids. CDR1 is LGHDT, CDR2 YNNKEL, per germline (reference sequence). V gave up 4 bases and J gave up 4 bases; unmatched junction bases: 7. CDR3 sequence (DNA): TGTGCCAGCAGCCCTCGAAGTAGCGGGGGGTACGAGCAGTACTTC. As protein: CASSPRSSGGYEQYF.

This clonotype was counted many times. V and J are TRBV6-1 and TRBJ2-1; D tentatively fits TRBD1 or TRBD2 (5 bases each). CDR3 length: 12 residues. V lost 5 bases and J 12 bases, leaving 14 bases between the germline ends. CDR1 MNHNS and CDR2 SASEGT come from the germline V gene. The CDR3 loop is CASSSVGDGQFF. The CDR3 DNA is TGTGCCAGCAGTTCAGTGGGGGACGGGCAGTTCTTC.

This clonotype was found a few times. One end of the junction does not line up with germline, which may come from a read error. The rearrangement uses TRBV5-4 and TRBJ1-1; tentative D call: TRBD1 (5 bases). CDR1 SGHNT and CDR2 YYREEE come from the germline V gene (reference sequence). The CDR3 totals 13 residues. As DNA, the CDR3 is TGTGCCAGCAGCCAGGGCTTGAACACTGAAGTTTTCTTT. Translating gives CASSQGLNTEVFF. Variable domain in full (rest from reference TRBV5-4 and TRBJ1-1): ETGVTQSPTHLIKTRGQQVTLRCSSQSGHNTVSWYQQALGQGPQFIFQYYREEENGRGNFPPRFSGLQFPNYSSELNVNALELDDSALYLCASSQGLNTEVFFGQGTRLTVV.

This clonotype was counted a few times. J is TRBJ2-7 and V is TRBV6-2 or TRBV6-3, with TRBD2 as a possible D gene (6 bases). The CDR3 has 14 residues. V shed 0 bases and J shed 1 base, with 7 bases lying between them. Germline lookup yields CDR1 MNHEY and CDR2 SVGEGT. CDR3 in amino acids: CASSYSAGSYEQYF. In nucleotides, the CDR3 is TGTGCCAGCAGTTACTCGGCGGGATCCTACGAGCAGTACTTC.

The chain recombines TRBV7-8 with TRBJ1-3; D is perhaps TRBD1 (6 bases). Germline values: CDR1 SGHVS, CDR2 FQNEAQ. V was pared by 1 base and J by 0 bases, with 13 bases between. The CDR3 runs 17 residues. CDR3: CASSLDGGPSSGNTIYF. DNA of the CDR3: TGTGCCAGCAGCTTAGACGGGGGCCCCTCCTCTGGAAACACCATATATTTT. The full variable domain, rest sourced from reference TRBV7-8 and TRBJ1-3, is GAGVSQSPRYKVAKRGQDVALRCDPISGHVSLFWYQQALGQGPEFLTYFQNEAQLDKSGLPSDRFFAERPEGSVSTLKIQRTQQEDSAVYLCASSLDGGPSSGNTIYFGEGSWLTVV.

The chain is built from TRBV12-3 or TRBV12-4 and TRBJ2-1; D tentatively fits TRBD1 or TRBD2 (6 bases each). Trimming shortened V by 3 bases and J by 5 bases, and 11 bases separated the two germline ends. The CDR3 covers 14 residues. The CDR3 region is CASSLGGLNNEQFF. The CDR3 coding sequence is TGTGCCAGCAGTTTGGGGGGCCTCAACAATGAGCAGTTCTTC.

The genes are TRBV6-1 and TRBJ1-1; no clear D gene. V lost 5 bases, J lost 9 bases, and 7 bases lay in between. Germline CDR1 MNHNS, CDR2 SASEGT. The CDR3 totals 10 residues. This CDR3 reads CASSWVKAFF. CDR3 bases: TGTGCCAGCAGTTGGGTTAAAGCTTTCTTT.

The rearrangement joins TRBV29-1 to TRBJ2-2; no firm D call. The CDR3 consists of 11 residues. Trimming shortened V by 7 bases and J by 4 bases, and 7 bases separated the two germline ends. Germline CDR1 reads SQVTM; CDR2 reads ANQGSEA. Here the CDR3 DNA reads TGCAGCGCCGACTCCACCGGGGAGCTGTTTTTT. This gives the protein CSADSTGELFF.

V usage is TRBV29-1 and J usage is TRBJ2-7; no reliable D call. Germline V gives CDR1 SQVTM, CDR2 ANQGSEA. Trimming stripped 5 bases from V and 1 base from J, with 9 bases between. The CDR3 consists of 12 residues. The CDR3 protein is CSVSGRSYEQYF. In DNA form, the CDR3 reads TGCAGCGTTTCTGGGCGTTCCTACGAGCAGTACTTC.

This clonotype showed up just a few times. The V call is TRBV7-9, the J call TRBJ2-1; 7 bases are shared with TRBD2. The germline V gene encodes CDR1 SEHNR and CDR2 FQNEAQ (reference sequence). V gave up 5 bases and J gave up 4 bases; unmatched junction bases: 8. This CDR3 comprises 15 residues. CDR3 DNA sequence: TGTGCCAGCAGCGTGCTAACGGGGGGTTACAATGAGCAGTTCTTC. Translating gives CASSVLTGGYNEQFF.

This clonotype came up many times. V gene TRBV6-5 combines with J gene TRBJ1-2; 9 bases fit TRBD1. After removal of 6 bases from V and 8 bases from J, the junction contained 4 bases not matched to a gene. Germline-derived CDR1 and CDR2 are MNHEY and SVGAGI. The CDR3 is made up of 12 amino acids. CDR3 loop: CASRRTGEGYTF. The CDR3 coding sequence is TGTGCCAGCAGACGGACAGGGGAAGGCTACACCTTC.

This clonotype has just a few counts. The genes are TRBV6-5 and TRBJ2-3, with D hard to call. The V gene's germline CDR1 is MNHEY and CDR2 SVGAGI. Trimming stripped 6 bases from V and 0 bases from J, with 13 bases between. The CDR3 is 15 amino acids. CDR3 DNA sequence: TGTGCCAGCAGGTCAGGCTGGGCGAGCACAGATACGCAGTATTTT. It is translated as CASRSGWASTDTQYF.

This clonotype was observed at least ten times. The V call is TRBV12-3 or TRBV12-4, the J call TRBJ1-2; D is uncertain. Trimming left V 5 bases short and J 4 bases short, with 14 bases between. This CDR3 is built from 14 residues. The CDR3 sequence: CASSPMTEGYGYTF. Written as DNA, the CDR3 is TGTGCCAGCAGTCCGATGACGGAGGGCTATGGCTACACCTTC.